What follows are 10 T cell receptor beta chains derived from one specimen sequenced in a study. One entry per CDR3 protein results from TCRdb running MiXCR on the RT-PCR reads. The table shows almost 700,000 distinct CDR3 sequences, with approximately 15% occurring only once. Sequencing was carried out using memory CD4+ T cells from blood. The source is a female donor in good health, serving as a healthy control.

V is TRBV7-8 and J is TRBJ2-7; 7 bases fit TRBD1. The V and J ends lost 3 bases and 5 bases, in that order; junction bases with no gene match: 7. The CDR3 length is 14 residues. Germline V gives CDR1 SGHVS, CDR2 FQNEAQ. The chain's CDR3 is CASSFLQGYDEQYF. In DNA form, the CDR3 reads TGTGCCAGCAGCTTCCTACAGGGGTACGACGAGCAGTACTTC.

This clonotype was seen repeatedly, ten times or more. This sequence joins TRBV29-1 and TRBJ2-7; possible D gene TRBD2, 5 bases. The CDR3 length is 13 residues. Between the trimmed V and J ends, which lost 1 base and 4 bases, there was a span of 11 bases. CDR1 SQVTM and CDR2 ANQGSEA come from the germline V gene. The CDR3, as DNA: TGCAGCGTTGAAGCCCCGGGGAGATACGAGCAGTACTTC. Translating it yields CSVEAPGRYEQYF.

This clonotype came up once. The J gene is TRBJ2-7, the V gene TRBV12-3 or TRBV12-4; TRBD2 is a possible D gene (6 bases). The CDR3 is made up of 15 amino acids. The V gene lost 4 bases and the J gene lost 7 bases, with 20 bases spanning the gap. This CDR3 reads CASSSAGTGGLEQYF. The CDR3 DNA reads TGTGCCAGCAGTTCCGCCGGGACCGGGGGATTAGAGCAGTACTTC.

This clonotype has just a few counts. The chain joins TRBV20-1 to TRBJ2-5, with D possibly TRBD1 on 6 matching bases. CDR1 and CDR2 (germline): DFQATT, SNEGSKA (reference sequence). The CDR3 sequence is 13 residues long. Between the trimmed V and J ends, which lost 5 bases and 5 bases, there was a span of 15 bases. CDR3 amino acids: CSAPQTGRETQYF. CDR3 DNA sequence: TGCAGTGCTCCCCAAACAGGGCGGGAGACCCAGTACTTC.

The rearrangement links TRBV7-3 to TRBJ2-5, with TRBD2 matching over 10 bases. The CDR3 loop spans 14 amino acids. V lost 5 bases to trimming and J lost 4 bases; unmatched junction nucleotides: 4. CDR1 and CDR2 (germline): SGHTA, FQGTGA. The CDR3 coding sequence is TGTGCCAGCAGCCGGACTAGCGGACTAGAGACCCAGTACTTC. As protein: CASSRTSGLETQYF.

V gene TRBV20-1 combines with J gene TRBJ1-1, with D possibly matching TRBD1 (5 bases). The CDR3 is 13 residues long. Looked up from germline, CDR1 is DFQATT and CDR2 is SNEGSKA (reference sequence). V was trimmed by 1 base and J by 0 bases, leaving 6 bases between them. CDR3 in DNA: TGCAGTGCTAGAGCGGGGCTGAACACTGAAGCTTTCTTT. Translated, it gives CSARAGLNTEAFF.

This clonotype has only one observation. V gene TRBV5-1 combines with J gene TRBJ2-7; D possibly corresponds to TRBD2 (5 bases). Per germline, CDR1 SGHRS and CDR2 YFSETQ. Trimming cost V 4 bases and J 7 bases, with 15 bases left between them. The CDR3 loop spans 13 amino acids. This CDR3 is CASSPGLPGEQYF. CDR3 coding DNA: TGCGCCAGCAGCCCCGGACTCCCGGGGGAGCAGTACTTC.

This clonotype has at least ten counts. V gene TRBV29-1 combines with J gene TRBJ2-3, with D possibly being TRBD2 (5 bases). V lost 2 bases to trimming and J lost 5 bases, with 11 bases between them. Germline lookup yields CDR1 SQVTM and CDR2 ANQGSEA. This CDR3 is built from 13 residues. The CDR3, as DNA: TGCAGCGTTGAACCGCCCCGGGAAGATACGCAGTATTTT. Its protein is CSVEPPREDTQYF.

The V call is TRBV15, the J call TRBJ2-1, with D possibly TRBD2 on 6 matching bases. Per germline, CDR1 LNHNV and CDR2 YYDKDF (reference sequence). The CDR3 totals 17 residues. Trimming stripped 4 bases from V and 3 bases from J, with 19 bases between. The CDR3 DNA sequence: TGTGCCACCAGCACCTCCCACCGCGGCGGGGACTACAATGAGCAGTTCTTC. It specifies CATSTSHRGGDYNEQFF. Together with reference TRBV15 and TRBJ2-1, the CDR3 gives the full variable domain: DAMVIQNPRYQVTQFGKPVTLSCSQTLNHNVMYWYQQKSSQAPKLLFHYYDKDFNNEADTPDNFQSRRPNTSFCFLDIRSPGLGDTAMYLCATSTSHRGGDYNEQFFGPGTRLTVL.

The V call is TRBV4-3, the J call TRBJ1-6; D uncertain. The V gene's germline CDR1 is LGHNA and CDR2 YSLEER. The ends were cut back, 1 base at V and 0 bases at J, with 7 bases in the middle. The CDR3 covers 16 residues. The CDR3 loop is CASSQGGRSYNSPLHF. CDR3 coding DNA: TGCGCCAGCAGCCAAGGCGGACGCTCCTATAATTCACCCCTCCACTTT.